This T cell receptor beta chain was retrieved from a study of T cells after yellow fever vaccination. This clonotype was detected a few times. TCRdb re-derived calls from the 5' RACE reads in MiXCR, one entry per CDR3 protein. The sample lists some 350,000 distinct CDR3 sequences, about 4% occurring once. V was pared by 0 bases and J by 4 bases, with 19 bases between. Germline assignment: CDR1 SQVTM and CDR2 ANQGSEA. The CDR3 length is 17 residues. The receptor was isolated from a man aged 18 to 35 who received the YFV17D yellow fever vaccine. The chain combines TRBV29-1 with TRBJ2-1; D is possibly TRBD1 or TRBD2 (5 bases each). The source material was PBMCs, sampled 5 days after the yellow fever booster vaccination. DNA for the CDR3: TGCAGCGTTGAAGAGGGGGACCCAGCCTCGGGTTACAATGAGCAGTTCTTC. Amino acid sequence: CSVEEGDPASGYNEQFF.